These 3 T cell receptor beta chains were sequenced from one sample in a study of blood T cells in healthy people across ages. A second PCR of 7 to 11 cycles used a sample-barcoded 5' primer and a J-beta primer mix. One entry per CDR3 protein results from TCRdb running MiXCR on the 5' RACE reads. Here the sample spans around 1,700,000 distinct CDR3 sequences, 28% being singletons. The sequenced material came from blood. The source of these receptors is a woman in her twenties or thirties in good health.

For this clonotype: Being one base from a much bigger clone, this may be a read error. The V and J genes are TRBV5-1 and TRBJ2-1; 7 positions match TRBD2. J lost 12 bases, V lost 2 bases, and 8 bases had no gene match. This CDR3 is 13 amino acids long. Per the germline V gene, CDR1 is SGHRS and CDR2 is YFSETQ. The CDR3 DNA reads TGCGCCAGCAGCTTACGGGAGGCGGGTGGGCAGTTCTTC. The encoded protein is CASSLREAGGQFF.

The rearrangement joins TRBV5-8 to TRBJ2-2; 8 bases fit TRBD1. The germline V gene has CDR1 SGHTS and CDR2 YDEGEE. CDR3 size: 15 residues. Trimming removed 4 bases from V and 4 bases from J; junction bases left unmatched: 6. In DNA form, the CDR3 reads TGTGCCAGCAGCGGGGACAGGAGGGCCACCGGGGAGCTGTTTTTT. Translating gives CASSGDRRATGELFF.

To note about this clonotype: A much more abundant neighbour one base away suggests this may be a read error. The gene calls are TRBV15 and TRBJ2-5; D is undetermined. Germline lookup yields CDR1 LNHNV and CDR2 YYDKDF (reference sequence). This CDR3 comprises 15 residues. The CDR3 region is CATSRDVWVQETLYF. CDR3 in DNA: TGTGCCACCAGCAGAGATGTATGGGTCCAAGAGACCCTGTACTTC.